The present TCR beta chain was sequenced within a study of response to subunit inactivated influenza vaccine. CDR3 size: 15 residues. Per germline, CDR1 SGHRS and CDR2 YFSETQ. Between the trimmed V and J ends, which lost 7 bases and 1 base, there was a span of 17 bases. One entry per CDR3 protein, called by TCRdb with MiXCR from the RT-PCR reads. The sample consists of just under 250,000 distinct CDR3 sequences, 10% to 15% of them appearing once. The sequence derives from a man aged 50-59 years who received an inactivated influenza vaccine. The specimen comprised non-naive T cells sorted from PBMCs, sampled 14 to 15 days before vaccination. The genes are TRBV5-1 and TRBJ2-5, with D perhaps TRBD1 or TRBD2 (6 bases each). DNA for the CDR3: TGCGCCAGCGTCCCGGGGGCGGGCAGCCAAGAGACCCAGTACTTC. It translates to CASVPGAGSQETQYF.